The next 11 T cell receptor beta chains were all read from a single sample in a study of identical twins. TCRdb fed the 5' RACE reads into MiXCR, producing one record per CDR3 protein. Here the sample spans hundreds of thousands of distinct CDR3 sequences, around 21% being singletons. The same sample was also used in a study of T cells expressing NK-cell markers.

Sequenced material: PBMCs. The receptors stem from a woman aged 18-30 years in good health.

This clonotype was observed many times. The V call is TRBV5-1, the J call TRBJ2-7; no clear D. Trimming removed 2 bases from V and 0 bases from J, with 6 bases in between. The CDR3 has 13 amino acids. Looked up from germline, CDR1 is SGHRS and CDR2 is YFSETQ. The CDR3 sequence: CASSFGASYEQYF. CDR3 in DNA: TGCGCCAGCAGCTTTGGAGCCTCCTACGAGCAGTACTTC.

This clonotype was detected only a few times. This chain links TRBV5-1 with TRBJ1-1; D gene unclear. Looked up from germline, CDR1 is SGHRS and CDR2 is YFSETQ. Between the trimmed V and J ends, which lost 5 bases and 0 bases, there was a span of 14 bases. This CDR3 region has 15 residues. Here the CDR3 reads CASRVSSTLNTEAFF. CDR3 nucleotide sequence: TGCGCCAGCAGAGTTTCCAGTACCTTGAACACTGAAGCTTTCTTT.

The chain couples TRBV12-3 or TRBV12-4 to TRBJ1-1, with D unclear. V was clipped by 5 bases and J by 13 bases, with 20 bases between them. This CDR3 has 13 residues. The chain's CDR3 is CASSQILTRLDFF. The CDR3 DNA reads TGTGCCAGCAGTCAAATTTTGACGAGGTTGGATTTCTTT.

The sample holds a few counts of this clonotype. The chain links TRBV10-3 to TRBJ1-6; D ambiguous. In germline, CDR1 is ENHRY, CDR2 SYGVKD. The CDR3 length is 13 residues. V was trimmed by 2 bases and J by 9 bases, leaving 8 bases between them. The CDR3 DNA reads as TGTGCCATCAGTGAGGGTCCGGGTTCACCCCTCCACTTT. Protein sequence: CAISEGPGSPLHF.

DNA of the CDR3: TGCAGTTCGATCCCGGGACAGGGGCTAACAGATACGCAGTATTTT. It codes for CSSIPGQGLTDTQYF. The chain couples TRBV20-1 to TRBJ2-3; 10 nucleotides match TRBD1. V lost 8 bases, J lost 3 bases, and 11 bases stayed unmatched. This CDR3 region has 15 residues. CDR1 and CDR2 from the germline V gene are DFQATT and SNEGSKA (reference sequence).

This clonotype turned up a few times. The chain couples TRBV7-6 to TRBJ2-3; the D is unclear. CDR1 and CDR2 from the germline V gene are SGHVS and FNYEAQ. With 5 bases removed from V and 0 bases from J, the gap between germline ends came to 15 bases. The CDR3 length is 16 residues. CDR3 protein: CASSRYYLTSTDTQYF. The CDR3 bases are TGTGCCAGCAGCCGATATTACCTGACTAGCACAGATACGCAGTATTTT.

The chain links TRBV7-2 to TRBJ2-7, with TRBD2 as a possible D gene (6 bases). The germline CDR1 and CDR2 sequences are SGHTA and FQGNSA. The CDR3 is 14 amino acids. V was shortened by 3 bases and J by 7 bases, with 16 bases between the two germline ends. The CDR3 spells CASSLGPRGREQYF. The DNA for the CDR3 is TGTGCCAGCAGCTTGGGGCCGCGTGGGAGGGAGCAGTACTTC.

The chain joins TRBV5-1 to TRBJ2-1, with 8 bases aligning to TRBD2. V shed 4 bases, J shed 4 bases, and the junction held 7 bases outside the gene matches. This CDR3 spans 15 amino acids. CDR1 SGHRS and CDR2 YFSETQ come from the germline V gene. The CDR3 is CASSNPGGIYNEQFF. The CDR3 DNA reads TGCGCCAGCAGCAACCCGGGAGGGATATACAATGAGCAGTTCTTC.

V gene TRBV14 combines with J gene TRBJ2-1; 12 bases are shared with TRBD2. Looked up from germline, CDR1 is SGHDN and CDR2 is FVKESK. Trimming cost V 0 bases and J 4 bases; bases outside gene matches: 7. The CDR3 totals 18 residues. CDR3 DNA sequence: TGTGCCAGCAGCCAAGATCTTACTAGCGGGAGGATATACAATGAGCAGTTCTTC. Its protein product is CASSQDLTSGRIYNEQFF.

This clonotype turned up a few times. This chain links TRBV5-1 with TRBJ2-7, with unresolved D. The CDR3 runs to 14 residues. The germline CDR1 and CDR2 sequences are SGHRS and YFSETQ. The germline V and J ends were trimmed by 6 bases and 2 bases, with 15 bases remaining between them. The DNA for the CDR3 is TGCGCCAGCAACCCCGGAGATCCGACCTACGAGCAGTACTTC. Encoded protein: CASNPGDPTYEQYF.

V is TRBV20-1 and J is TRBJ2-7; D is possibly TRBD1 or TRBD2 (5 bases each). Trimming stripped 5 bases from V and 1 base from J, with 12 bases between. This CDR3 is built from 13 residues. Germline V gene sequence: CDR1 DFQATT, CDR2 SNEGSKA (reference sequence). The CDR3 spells CSAGTVESYEQYF. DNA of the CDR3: TGCAGTGCTGGGACGGTAGAATCCTACGAGCAGTACTTC.